Sequencing of this T cell receptor beta chain was carried out in a study of cytomegalovirus exposure and HLA in healthy donors. Broader study findings: TRBV6-2, TRBV6-3 and some other V segments were unresolvable in 87-base-pair reads. In a later analysis, most CMV-associated TCR beta chains appeared HLA-restricted.

Trimming took 0 bases from V and 0 from J, leaving 6 bases between them. This CDR3 comprises 14 residues. From germline, CDR1 is SGHRS and CDR2 YFSETQ. The PCR used 60 Vbeta and 13 Jbeta primers. The authors' processing: As a later analysis found, there were 82 million or so unique TCR beta chains, of which roughly 11 million were shared. Only in-frame clones appear in the TCRdb table, and some are missing; sequencing was by immunoSEQ multiplex PCR. The D gene and trimming were derived from the DNA, and the V and J assignments and clone size from that table. The table lists around 200,000 clones, 70% to 85% of them singletons, with roughly 2.5% in the top ten. As to this clone: Its target is unknown.

The rearrangement uses TRBV5-1 and TRBJ1-2; no clear D gene. Sequencing used PBMCs. The clonotype comes from a woman in her fifties or sixties in good health and CMV-seropositive. The chain's CDR3 is CASSLAGANYGYTF. DNA of the CDR3: TGCGCCAGCAGCTTGGCCGGGGCTAACTATGGCTACACCTTC.